Listed below are T cell receptor beta chains from one sample, sequenced in a study of cytomegalovirus exposure and HLA in healthy donors. Produced via immunoSEQ multiplex PCR; TCRdb's table is partial and in-frame only. Counted here are approximately 170,000 clones, more than 75% occurring once; the ten biggest clones make up 2% to 3%. The sequenced material came from PBMCs. The receptors come from a man aged 25-45 years in good health and CMV-seropositive. Both conserved end residues are trimmed from each CDR3.

V: TRBV7-9
J: TRBJ1-1
CDR3: ASTDRQKDEAF

V: TRBV21-1
J: TRBJ1-5
CDR3: ASSRRQGGNQPQH

V: TRBV4-3
J: TRBJ2-1
CDR3: ASSPRGIGLAGRHEQF

V: TRBV7-2
J: TRBJ2-7
CDR3: ASSFAKLAGADEQY

V: TRBV5-1
J: TRBJ2-1
CDR3: ASSLEAGVYNEQF

V: TRBV19
J: TRBJ1-3
CDR3: ASRIDRGAGNTIY

V: TRBV28
J: TRBJ1-1
CDR3: ASSLYTTEAF

V: TRBV19
J: TRBJ1-5
CDR3: ASSTTQGTSNQPQH

V: TRBV19
J: TRBJ2-1
CDR3: ATGLAGSWGNEQF

V: TRBV28
J: TRBJ1-5
CDR3: ASSLTGGVQPQH

V: TRBV5-1
J: TRBJ2-5
CDR3: ASERSGQGETQY

V: TRBV30
J: TRBJ2-1
CDR3: AWSVLEDLNEQF

V: TRBV19
J: TRBJ1-1
CDR3: ASSTRKGVGNTEAF

V: TRBV5-1
J: TRBJ1-5
CDR3: AAPPSGDREWPQH

V: TRBV18
J: TRBJ2-1
CDR3: ASSSSPRDSSANEQF

V: TRBV6-5
J: TRBJ2-1
CDR3: ASSGTSGSFLAQF

V: TRBV7-6
J: TRBJ2-2
CDR3: ASSARDRGVVGELF

V: TRBV30
J: TRBJ2-4
CDR3: AWSPRGNIQY

V: TRBV10-3
J: TRBJ1-1
CDR3: AIRGQQNTEAF

V: TRBV6-5
J: TRBJ2-1
CDR3: ASRIGTSGSYEQF

V: TRBV2
J: TRBJ1-1
CDR3: ASSEGRTEAF

V: TRBV7-6
J: TRBJ2-1
CDR3: ASSPGLGQGANEQF

V: TRBV2
J: TRBJ2-7
CDR3: ATTLRGSTSAEQY